The sequence of this T cell receptor beta chain was determined in a study of T-cell reconstitution after alpha-beta-depleted transplantation in children. This clonotype was found many times. Its antigen is unidentified. As it was prepared, the TCRbeta library received unique molecular identifiers. TCRdb ran MiXCR on the PCR reads and lists one entry per CDR3 protein. The sample includes about 310,000 distinct CDR3 sequences, about a quarter seen only once; the top ten take roughly 9.7%. Study-level results: By about two months after transplant, alpha-beta T cells reportedly arose from several hundred graft clones that had expanded.

This CDR3 is built from 15 residues. Looked up from germline, CDR1 is SGHTA and CDR2 is FQGTGA. J lost 3 bases, V lost 5 bases, and 2 bases had no gene match. The J gene is TRBJ2-5, the V gene TRBV7-3, with 14 bases lining up with TRBD2. The TCR comes from a male patient aged 10 to 17 who had a stem cell transplant for acute lymphoblastic leukemia, so the T cells may come from the graft donor. The material was PBMCs, mostly from graft donor cells, obtained 180 days after TCRalphabeta/CD19-depleted stem cell transplant. In DNA, the CDR3 is TGTGCCAGCAGCCAGGGACTAGCGGGAGAAGAGACCCAGTACTTC. Protein sequence: CASSQGLAGEETQYF.